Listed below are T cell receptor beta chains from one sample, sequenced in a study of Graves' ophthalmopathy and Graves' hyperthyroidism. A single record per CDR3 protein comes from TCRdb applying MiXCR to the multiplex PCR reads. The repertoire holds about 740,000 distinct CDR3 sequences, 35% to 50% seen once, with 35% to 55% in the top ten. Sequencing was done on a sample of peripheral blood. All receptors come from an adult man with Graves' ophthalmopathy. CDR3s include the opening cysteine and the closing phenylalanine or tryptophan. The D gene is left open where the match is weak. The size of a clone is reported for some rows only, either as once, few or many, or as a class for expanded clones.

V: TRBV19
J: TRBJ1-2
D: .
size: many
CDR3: CASTRQEGGYTF
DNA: TGTGCCAGTACCCGCCAGGAGGGAGGCTACACCTTC

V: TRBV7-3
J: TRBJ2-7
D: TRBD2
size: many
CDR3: CASSLMPSGFYEQYF
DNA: TGTGCCAGCAGCTTAATGCCTAGCGGATTCTACGAGCAGTACTTC

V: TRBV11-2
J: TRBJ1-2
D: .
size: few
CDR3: CASSSTYGGDRYTF
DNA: TGTGCCAGCAGCTCCACATACGGGGGGGATCGCTACACCTTC

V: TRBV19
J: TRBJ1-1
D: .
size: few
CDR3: CASSDPQRNTEAFF
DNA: TGTGCCAGTAGTGACCCCCAGAGGAACACTGAAGCTTTCTTT

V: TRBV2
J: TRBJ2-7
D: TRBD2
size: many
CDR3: CASSEVAGGPREQYF
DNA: TGTGCCAGCAGTGAAGTTGCGGGAGGGCCGCGCGAGCAGTACTTC

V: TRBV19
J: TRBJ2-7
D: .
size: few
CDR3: CASSIAPLFEQYF
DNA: TGTGCCAGTAGTATAGCGCCCCTGTTCGAGCAGTACTTC

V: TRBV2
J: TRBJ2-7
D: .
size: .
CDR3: CAISSVRAGSEQYF
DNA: TGTGCCATCTCTTCGGTGAGGGCAGGCTCCGAGCAGTACTTC

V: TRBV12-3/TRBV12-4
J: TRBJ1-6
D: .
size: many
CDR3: CASRPDGFNSPLHF
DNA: TGTGCCAGCAGGCCGGACGGATTTAATTCACCCCTCCACTTT

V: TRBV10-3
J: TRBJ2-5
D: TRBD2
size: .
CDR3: CAGRPSGGSQQTQYF
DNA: TGTGCCGGCCGCCCCAGCGGGGGGTCCCAACAGACCCAGTACTTC

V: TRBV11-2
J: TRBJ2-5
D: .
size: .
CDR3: CASSEFWETQYF
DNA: TGTGCCAGCAGTGAATTTTGGGAGACCCAGTACTTC

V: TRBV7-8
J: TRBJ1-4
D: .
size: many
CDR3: CASSLDWTNEKLFF
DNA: TGTGCCAGCAGCTTAGACTGGACTAATGAAAAACTGTTTTTT

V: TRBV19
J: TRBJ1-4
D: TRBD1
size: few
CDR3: CATRDRPATNEKLFF
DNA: TGTGCCACCCGGGACAGGCCTGCAACTAATGAAAAACTGTTTTTT

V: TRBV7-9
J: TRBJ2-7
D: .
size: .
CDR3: CASSTRGVGSEQYF
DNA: TGTGCCAGCAGTACCCGAGGGGTGGGAAGCGAGCAGTACTTC

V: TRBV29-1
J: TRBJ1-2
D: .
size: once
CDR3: CSVEQGSHGYTF
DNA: TGCAGCGTTGAACAGGGATCTCATGGCTACACCTTC

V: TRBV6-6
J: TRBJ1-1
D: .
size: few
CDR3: CASSYSRSNTEAFF
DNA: TGTGCCAGCAGTTACTCTAGGTCGAACACTGAAGCTTTCTTT

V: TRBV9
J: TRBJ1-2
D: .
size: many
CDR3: CASSVSGSNYGYTF
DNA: TGTGCCAGCAGCGTATCGGGGTCTAACTATGGCTACACCTTC

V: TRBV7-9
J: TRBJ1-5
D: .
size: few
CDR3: CASSLAGGSGVGRPQHF
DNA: TGTGCCAGCAGCTTAGCGGGTGGTTCGGGGGTTGGACGGCCCCAGCATTTT

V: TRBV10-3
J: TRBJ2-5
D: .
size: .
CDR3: CAISEVWETQYF
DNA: TGTGCCATCAGTGAGGTGTGGGAGACCCAGTACTTC

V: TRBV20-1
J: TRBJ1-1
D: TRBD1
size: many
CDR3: CSARVGTAQVTEAFF
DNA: TGCAGTGCTAGAGTCGGGACAGCCCAAGTCACTGAAGCTTTCTTT

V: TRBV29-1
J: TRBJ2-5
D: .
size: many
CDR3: CSVTAKPNPYQETQYF
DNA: TGCAGCGTGACAGCAAAACCCAACCCGTACCAAGAGACCCAGTACTTC

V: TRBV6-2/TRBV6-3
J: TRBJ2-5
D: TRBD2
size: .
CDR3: CASGYVAGGLQETQYF
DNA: TGTGCCAGCGGTTACGTAGCGGGGGGCCTCCAAGAGACCCAGTACTTC

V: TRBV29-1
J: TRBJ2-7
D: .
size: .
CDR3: CSVEEPRSLSSEQYF
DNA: TGCAGCGTTGAAGAACCCCGATCCTTAAGTAGTGAGCAGTACTTC

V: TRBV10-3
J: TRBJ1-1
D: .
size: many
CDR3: CAISPDGFEAFF
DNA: TGTGCCATCAGCCCGGACGGGTTTGAAGCTTTCTTT